This TCR beta chain was documented in a study of cytomegalovirus exposure and HLA in healthy donors. Background on the study: The same platform was used for the 120 validation repertoires and the roughly 700 first-cohort repertoires, a later analysis reported.

Repertoires were generated with immunoSEQ multiplex PCR, while TCRdb's copy carries only in-frame clones and drops some. The sample has some 260,000 clones, 87% seen once; the top ten hold around 12%. In germline, CDR1 is LNHDA, CDR2 SQIVND (reference sequence). CDR3 size: 16 residues. V was cut by 2 bases and J by 5 bases, with 19 bases left in between. Sequencing used PBMCs. The sequence was obtained from a man between 18 and 29 years old in good health and CMV-seropositive. The chain uses TRBV19 and TRBJ2-7; D is possibly TRBD2 (6 bases). CDR3 nucleotide sequence: TGTGCCAGTAGTATATGGCGGGACGGGGTCTTGGACGAGCAGTACTTC. It specifies CASSIWRDGVLDEQYF.